This T cell receptor (beta chain) was sequenced in a study of blood T cell repertoires in COVID-19. Study-wide background: The United States, Italy and Spain were the sources of the acute and convalescent COVID-19 samples. PBMCs, B-cell-depleted T cells, or T cells were the source of the cDNA or gDNA that made up the material.

One Seattle source followed patients from active infection through their disease course. The germline CDR1 and CDR2 sequences are MDHEN and SYDVKM. V was clipped by 6 bases and J by 5 bases; unmatched bases: 4. The CDR3 runs 14 residues. The table lists this clone with a few counts. Original processing methods: Cell counts per sample came from amplifying reference gene primers. Some clones are missing from TCRdb's copy, which holds only in-frame ones; the method was immunoSEQ multiplex PCR. The V and J calls and clone size are taken from that table; D and trimming were inferred from the DNA. The repertoire holds about 340,000 clones, more than 70% seen once, with about 7% in the top ten.

The sample taken for sequencing was peripheral blood. The receptor's source is a woman aged 70 to 79 with COVID-19, enrolled during active disease. The J gene is TRBJ2-4, the V gene TRBV28; 10 positions match TRBD2. The chain's CDR3 is CASRPGLAENIQYF. CDR3 DNA sequence: TGTGCCAGCAGGCCCGGACTAGCGGAAAACATTCAGTACTTC. Variable domain in full (rest from reference TRBV28 and TRBJ2-4): DVKVTQSSRYLVKRTGEKVFLECVQDMDHENMFWYRQDPGLGLRLIYFSYDVKMKEKGDIPEGYSVSREKKERFSLILESASTNQTSMYLCASRPGLAENIQYFGAGTRLSVL.